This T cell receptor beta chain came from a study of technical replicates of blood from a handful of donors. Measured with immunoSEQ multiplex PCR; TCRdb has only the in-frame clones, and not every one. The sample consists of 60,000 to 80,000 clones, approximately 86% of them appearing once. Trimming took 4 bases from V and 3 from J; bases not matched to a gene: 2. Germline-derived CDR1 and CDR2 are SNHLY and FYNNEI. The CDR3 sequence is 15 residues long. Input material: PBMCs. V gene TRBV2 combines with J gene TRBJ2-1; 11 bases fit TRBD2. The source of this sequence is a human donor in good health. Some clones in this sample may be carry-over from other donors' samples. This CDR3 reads CASSALAGDYNEQFF. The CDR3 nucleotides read TGTGCCAGCAGTGCACTAGCGGGAGACTACAATGAGCAGTTCTTC.